The 5 T cell receptor beta chains reported below all come from one sample, sequenced in a study of siplizumab effects on memory and regulatory T cells. Some clones are missing from TCRdb's copy, which holds only in-frame ones; the method was immunoSEQ multiplex PCR. The repertoire has about 52,000 clones, around 97% of them found once; the top ten carry around 0.66%. Material for sequencing was naive CD4+ T cells sorted from blood. Source of these receptors: a human donor in good health.

CDR3 region: CAISLDRNQPQHF. The CDR3, as DNA: TGTGCCATCAGTTTGGACAGAAATCAGCCCCAGCATTTT. The J gene is TRBJ1-5, the V gene TRBV10-3; a possible D gene is TRBD1 (6 bases). The CDR3 runs to 13 residues. Trimming cost V 5 bases and J 4 bases, with 9 bases left between them. CDR1 and CDR2 (germline): ENHRY, SYGVKD.

The chain recombines TRBV5-6 with TRBJ2-7; TRBD2 matches at 12 bases. Germline CDR1 reads SGHDT; CDR2 reads YYEEEE. The length of the CDR3 is 17 residues. V lost 0 bases to trimming and J lost 7 bases; unmatched junction nucleotides: 11. The CDR3 region has the DNA TGTGCCAGCAGCTTGGAGCTAGCGGGAGGGCTTACGGGAGAGCAGTACTTC. Translating it yields CASSLELAGGLTGEQYF.

The chain couples TRBV7-3 to TRBJ2-1; 9 bases are a match to TRBD2. CDR1 is SGHTA and CDR2 is FQGTGA in the germline V gene. The CDR3 covers 14 residues. After removal of 6 bases from V and 3 bases from J, the junction contained 3 bases not matched to a gene. CDR3 sequence: CASSSGRDYNEQFF. DNA for the CDR3: TGTGCCAGCAGTAGCGGGAGAGACTACAATGAGCAGTTCTTC.

The CDR3 reads CSAGTLYEQYF. As DNA, the CDR3 is TGCAGCGCGGGGACTCTATACGAGCAGTACTTC. The chain links TRBV20-1 to TRBJ2-7, with D maybe TRBD2 (6 bases). The CDR3 length is 11 residues. The germline CDR1 and CDR2 sequences are DFQATT and SNEGSKA (reference sequence).

The chain couples TRBV28 to TRBJ1-4, with 11 bases fitting TRBD1. The ends lost 6 bases at V and 5 bases at J; junction bases unmatched: 2. CDR1 is MDHEN, CDR2 SYDVKM, per germline. This CDR3 has 14 amino acids. CDR3 in DNA: TGTGCCAGCAGGGGGACAGGGGGAAATGAAAAACTGTTTTTT. Translation: CASRGTGGNEKLFF.